These 32 T cell receptor beta chains were all obtained from the same sample, sequenced in a study of blood T cells in healthy people across ages. Sample-barcoded 5' priming and a J-beta primer mix drove a second PCR of 7 to 11 cycles. TCRdb recomputed calls from the 5' RACE reads with MiXCR, one row per CDR3 protein. In the table there are roughly 1.6 million distinct CDR3 sequences, about 32% of which are singletons. The sequenced sample was blood. Receptors originate from a woman aged 25-40 years in good health.

CDR3 amino acids: CASSRIAGDGVNEQFF. CDR3 in DNA: TGTGCCAGCAGCCGTATAGCGGGAGATGGGGTCAATGAGCAGTTCTTC. The rearrangement joins TRBV27 to TRBJ2-1, with TRBD2 matching over 9 bases. Germline values: CDR1 MNHEY, CDR2 SMNVEV (reference sequence). This CDR3 has 16 amino acids. The junction had 12 bases not matched to a gene; V was cut back by 6 bases and J by 6 bases.

This sequence joins TRBV10-3 and TRBJ2-5, with 12 positions matching TRBD2. The J call is doubtful: the DNA matches TRBJ2-7 better. From germline, CDR1 is ENHRY and CDR2 SYGVKD. The length of the CDR3 is 15 residues. CDR3: CAIKSTSGGASEQYF. CDR3 coding DNA: TGTGCCATCAAATCGACTAGCGGGGGAGCCTCCGAGCAGTACTTC.

This clonotype was detected only a few times. The chain carries TRBV5-4 and TRBJ2-4; a weak D match, TRBD1 (6 bases). Germline CDR1 reads SGHNT; CDR2 reads YYREEE (reference sequence). The CDR3 length is 17 residues. Trimming shortened V by 4 bases and J by 0 bases, and 17 bases separated the two germline ends. As DNA, the CDR3 is TGTGCCAGCAGCGAGGGGACAACCTCATTAGCCAAAAACATTCAGTACTTC. Translating it yields CASSEGTTSLAKNIQYF.

This chain connects TRBV7-9 to TRBJ2-1, with 9 nucleotides matching TRBD2. This CDR3 has 18 amino acids. CDR1 is SEHNR, CDR2 FQNEAQ, per germline (reference sequence). Trimming removed 4 bases from V and 2 bases from J; junction bases left unmatched: 12. CDR3 in amino acids: CASSSPASGVTAYNEQFF. Written as DNA, the CDR3 is TGTGCCAGCAGCTCTCCGGCTAGCGGGGTCACCGCCTACAATGAGCAGTTCTTC.

This clonotype has a handful of counts. The gene calls are TRBV9 and TRBJ1-5; 8 nucleotides align to TRBD1. The ends lost 2 bases at V and 10 bases at J; junction bases unmatched: 5. The CDR3 sequence is 13 residues long. Germline values: CDR1 SGDLS, CDR2 YYNGEE. Here the CDR3 DNA reads TGTGCCAGCAGCGTCGGGACAGGTGATCCCCAGCATTTT. Protein sequence: CASSVGTGDPQHF.

This clonotype was seen only a few times. V is TRBV7-9 and J is TRBJ1-2; D remains unclear. Germline-derived CDR1 and CDR2 are SEHNR and FQNEAQ (reference sequence). V was trimmed by 10 bases and J by 5 bases, leaving 11 bases between them. CDR3 size: 11 residues. This CDR3 reads CATPGIYGYTF. In nucleotides, the CDR3 is TGTGCCACCCCTGGGATATATGGCTACACCTTC.

This clonotype has just a few counts. V gene TRBV27 combines with J gene TRBJ2-7, with a weak D call TRBD2 (5 bases). The V end was cut by 6 bases, the J end by 5 bases, with 14 bases between. Germline-derived CDR1 and CDR2 are MNHEY and SMNVEV (reference sequence). The length of the CDR3 is 13 residues. In DNA, the CDR3 is TGTGCCAGCAGGCTTCTAGGGAGAGACGAGCAGTACTTC. It specifies CASRLLGRDEQYF.

The table lists this clonotype with a few counts. The chain has TRBV7-9 and TRBJ2-2; 8 bases are a match to TRBD1. V shed 5 bases and J 0 bases; nucleotides not matched to a gene: 2. The CDR3 runs 15 residues. Germline V CDR1 and CDR2: SEHNR, FQNEAQ (reference sequence). The CDR3 nucleotides read TGTGCCAGCAGCAGGGGACAGGCGAACACCGGGGAGCTGTTTTTT. Translating gives CASSRGQANTGELFF.

V usage is TRBV7-8 and J usage is TRBJ2-5; D uncertain. The closer fit of TRBJ2-7 to the DNA end suggests the J call may be wrong. CDR1 is SGHVS and CDR2 is FQNEAQ in the germline V gene. The CDR3 is 16 amino acids. In DNA form, the CDR3 reads TGTGCCAGCAGCACCAGGTCCTCGACGCCTGGGGACGAGCAGTACTTC. This sequence encodes CASSTRSSTPGDEQYF.

This clonotype occurred a few times. This sequence joins TRBV7-3 and TRBJ2-2; weak D call: TRBD1 (5 bases). CDR3 size: 12 residues. Germline V CDR1 and CDR2: SGHTA, FQGTGA. Trimming took off 3 bases at V and 9 bases at J, with 8 bases between the two ends. The CDR3 spells CASSFWGRELFF. The CDR3 bases are TGTGCCAGCAGCTTTTGGGGCCGGGAGCTGTTTTTT.

The rearrangement uses TRBV7-9 and TRBJ2-4, with D perhaps TRBD2 (5 bases). V was clipped by 4 bases and J by 6 bases, with 13 bases between them. The CDR3 runs 14 residues. From germline, CDR1 is SEHNR and CDR2 FQNEAQ (reference sequence). Written as DNA, the CDR3 is TGTGCCAGCAGCTCTAATGGAGGCCCAAACATTCAGTACTTC. Translated: CASSSNGGPNIQYF.

The rearrangement joins TRBV4-2 to TRBJ2-5; 11 bases align to TRBD2. This CDR3 spans 16 amino acids. Germline V gives CDR1 LGHNA, CDR2 YNFKEQ. The J segment lost 5 bases and the V segment lost 2 bases, leaving 7 bases of the junction unmatched. The CDR3 protein is CASSQTLAGVWETQYF. Here the CDR3 DNA reads TGTGCCAGCAGCCAAACACTAGCGGGAGTATGGGAGACCCAGTACTTC.

The chain employs TRBV20-1 and TRBJ2-5, with 8 positions matching TRBD2. This CDR3 comprises 16 residues. Germline CDR1 reads DFQATT; CDR2 reads SNEGSKA (reference sequence). The V segment lost 5 bases and the J segment 5 bases; nucleotides outside the gene matches: 16. CDR3 region: CSAYPTSGRAQETQYF. The CDR3 coding sequence is TGCAGTGCTTACCCGACGTCCGGGAGGGCCCAGGAGACCCAGTACTTC.

There are a few counts of this clonotype. The J gene is TRBJ1-4, the V gene TRBV5-1; 8 bases are a match to TRBD1. The CDR3 is 16 residues long. V shed 0 bases, J shed 1 base, and the junction held 2 bases outside the gene matches. Per germline, CDR1 SGHRS and CDR2 YFSETQ. DNA for the CDR3: TGCGCCAGCAGCTTGGAACAGGGGGGAACTAATGAAAAACTGTTTTTT. Its protein is CASSLEQGGTNEKLFF. Looking up the rest from reference TRBV5-1 and TRBJ1-4 gives the full variable domain: KAGVTQTPRYLIKTRGQQVTLSCSPISGHRSVSWYQQTPGQGLQFLFEYFSETQRNKGNFPGRFSGRQFSNSRSEMNVSTLELGDSALYLCASSLEQGGTNEKLFFGSGTQLSVL.

This clonotype occurred a few times. Written as DNA, the CDR3 is TGTGCCAGCAGCCCGACCGGACTAGCCACGTACTTC. Its translation is CASSPTGLATYF. This sequence joins TRBV7-2 and TRBJ2-5, with 8 bases that match TRBD2. Per the germline V gene, CDR1 is SGHTA and CDR2 is FQGNSA. The ends lost 5 bases at V and 13 bases at J; junction bases unmatched: 9. The CDR3 extends over 12 amino acids.

This clonotype was seen a handful of times. The V call is TRBV28, the J call TRBJ2-7; a possible D gene is TRBD2 (6 bases). Trimming pared 9 bases from V and 6 bases from J, leaving 21 bases between. Germline CDR1 is MDHEN and CDR2 is SYDVKM. The CDR3 has 14 residues. CDR3 bases: TGTGCCAGTTTCGGTTCCACTCGGAGGGGCGAGCAGTACTTC. Encoded protein: CASFGSTRRGEQYF.

This clonotype came up a few times. V gene TRBV12-3 or TRBV12-4 combines with J gene TRBJ1-1, with a weak D call TRBD1 (5 bases). Trimming removed 1 base at V and 6 bases at J, with 6 bases between. This CDR3 is 12 amino acids long. CDR3 coding DNA: TGTGCCAGCAGTTTAGAGGGGTCTGAAGCTTTCTTT. Protein: CASSLEGSEAFF.

V is TRBV11-3 and J is TRBJ2-1; TRBD2 matches at 12 bases. The CDR3 loop spans 17 amino acids. Unmatched junction bases numbered 12, after V lost 3 bases and J lost 9 bases. CDR1 is SGHNT, CDR2 YENEEA, per germline. CDR3 bases: TGTGCCAGCAGCTTGGGGATAGGACTAGCGGGACGGGGTGAGCAGTTCTTC. Translated: CASSLGIGLAGRGEQFF.

The chain joins TRBV15 to TRBJ2-7, with 10 nucleotides matching TRBD1. The V gene end was trimmed by 1 base and the J gene end by 3 bases; junction bases not matched to a gene: 3. Germline V lookup: CDR1 LNHNV, CDR2 YYDKDF (reference sequence). The CDR3 sequence is 15 residues long. The CDR3 DNA sequence: TGTGCCACCAGCAGAGCGAGGACAGGGGGCTACGAGCAGTACTTC. Its protein is CATSRARTGGYEQYF. The full variable domain, in which reference TRBV15 and TRBJ2-7 provide the parts outside the CDR3, is DAMVIQNPRYQVTQFGKPVTLSCSQTLNHNVMYWYQQKSSQAPKLLFHYYDKDFNNEADTPDNFQSRRPNTSFCFLDIRSPGLGDTAMYLCATSRARTGGYEQYFGPGTRLTVT.

This clonotype was counted between two and nine times. The genes are TRBV5-1 and TRBJ2-5; possible D gene TRBD1, 6 bases. Trimming removed 0 bases at V and 4 bases at J, with 10 bases between. The CDR3 sequence is 14 residues long. Germline V lookup: CDR1 SGHRS, CDR2 YFSETQ. The CDR3 region is CASSLASGVETQYF. Written as DNA, the CDR3 is TGCGCCAGCAGCTTGGCTTCAGGGGTAGAGACCCAGTACTTC.

The sample holds a few counts of this clonotype. The CDR3 bases are TGCGCCAGCAGCCAAGATATCAATTCACCCCTCCACTTT. Translated: CASSQDINSPLHF. The V and J genes are TRBV4-1 and TRBJ1-6; D is undetermined. CDR3 size: 13 residues. Germline V CDR1 and CDR2: MGHRA, YSYEKL. Trimming left V 0 bases short and J 7 bases short, with 4 bases between.

Ten or more counts support this clonotype. The junction departs from the called germline gene at one end, perhaps through a read error. CDR3 region: CASSPRDSQETQYF. The CDR3 nucleotides are TGCGCCAGCAGCCCCCGGGACAGCCAAGAGACCCAGTACTTC. This rearrangement joins TRBV18 to TRBJ2-5; 7 nucleotides align to TRBD1. The CDR3 has 14 residues. The germline V gene encodes CDR1 KGHSH and CDR2 LQKENI.

This chain joins TRBV27 and TRBJ2-3; TRBD1 matches 8 bases. V lost 6 bases, J lost 4 bases, and 12 bases stayed unmatched. Germline V gene lookup returns CDR1 MNHEY and CDR2 SMNVEV (reference sequence). This CDR3 is built from 16 residues. CDR3 residues: CASSSDDRGYADTQYF. CDR3 DNA sequence: TGTGCCAGCAGCTCTGATGACAGGGGTTACGCAGATACGCAGTATTTT.

This clonotype was picked up a small number of times. This chain uses TRBV5-1 with TRBJ1-1; no reliable D call. This CDR3 region has 14 residues. The V end lost 6 bases, the J end lost 1 base, and 13 bases lay between the germline ends. Germline-derived CDR1 and CDR2 are SGHRS and YFSETQ. CDR3 nucleotides: TGCGCCAGCAATACGGGCAGACCGAACACTGAAGCTTTCTTT. Its protein product is CASNTGRPNTEAFF.

This clonotype occurred a few times. The chain uses TRBV7-6 and TRBJ2-5; possible D gene TRBD2, 6 bases. V lost 1 base and J lost 2, with 11 bases in between. CDR3 length: 15 residues. Germline CDR1 and CDR2: SGHVS and FNYEAQ. Written as DNA, the CDR3 is TGTGCCAGCAGCTTAGATAGCGGAGTACAAGAGACCCAGTACTTC. Encoded protein: CASSLDSGVQETQYF.

On this clonotype: A junction end diverges from the germline sequence, so it may reflect a read error. V and J are TRBV5-1 and TRBJ2-3, with a weak D call TRBD2 (5 bases). Germline V gene lookup returns CDR1 SGHRS and CDR2 YFSETQ. This CDR3 contains 14 residues. CDR3 bases: TGCGCCGGCAGCTTGCGGGTGGGAGCAGATACGCAGTATTTT. As protein: CAGSLRVGADTQYF.

J is TRBJ2-3 and V is TRBV5-1; the match to TRBD2 covers 7 bases. Looked up from germline, CDR1 is SGHRS and CDR2 is YFSETQ. V gave up 3 bases and J gave up 3 bases; unmatched junction bases: 10. The CDR3 extends over 16 amino acids. The CDR3, as DNA: TGCGCCAGCAGCTCAATAGTGGGGGGGAGGACAGATACGCAGTATTTT. Residues: CASSSIVGGRTDTQYF.

This clonotype was seen a handful of times. This chain connects TRBV2 to TRBJ2-5; 7 bases match TRBD1. Germline lookup yields CDR1 SNHLY and CDR2 FYNNEI. The CDR3 is made up of 13 amino acids. The J segment lost 5 bases and the V segment lost 2 bases, leaving 2 bases of the junction unmatched. The CDR3 bases are TGTGCCAGCAGTGAAAGGGGGCAGGAGACCCAGTACTTC. It translates to CASSERGQETQYF.

The V call is TRBV5-1, the J call TRBJ2-3; D remains unclear. CDR3 length equals 13 residues. Germline V gene lookup returns CDR1 SGHRS and CDR2 YFSETQ. Trimming removed 7 bases from V and 2 bases from J, with 11 bases in between. The DNA for the CDR3 is TGCGCCAGCGCCCCCAGACCCACAGATACGCAGTATTTT. Amino acids: CASAPRPTDTQYF.

This clonotype was recorded many times. The CDR3 DNA is TGTGCCAGCAGCTTAGGCTTGCCGGATACGCAGTATTTT. Translating it yields CASSLGLPDTQYF. The chain recombines TRBV7-2 with TRBJ2-3; D ambiguous. Germline V CDR1 and CDR2: SGHTA, FQGNSA. The length of the CDR3 is 13 residues. V was cut by 1 base and J by 6 bases, with 8 bases left in between.

The gene calls are TRBV19 and TRBJ2-7; either TRBD1 or TRBD2 may supply D (5 bases each). V lost 3 bases to trimming and J lost 1 base, with 13 bases between them. The CDR3 runs 15 residues. CDR1 LNHDA and CDR2 SQIVND come from the germline V gene (reference sequence). The DNA for the CDR3 is TGTGCCAGTAGTATTGGGAGAGGGGCGTCCTACGAGCAGTACTTC. It translates to CASSIGRGASYEQYF.

This clonotype appeared many times. This chain connects TRBV5-1 to TRBJ1-2; 8 bases are a match to TRBD1. In germline, CDR1 is SGHRS, CDR2 YFSETQ. The CDR3 covers 17 residues. With 3 bases clipped from V and 4 bases from J, the junction kept 14 bases outside the gene matches. The CDR3 DNA reads as TGCGCCAGCAGCTCAAAACGGACAGGGAAGAAGAGCTATGGCTACACCTTC. Its translation is CASSSKRTGKKSYGYTF. The full variable domain, rest sourced from reference TRBV5-1 and TRBJ1-2, is KAGVTQTPRYLIKTRGQQVTLSCSPISGHRSVSWYQQTPGQGLQFLFEYFSETQRNKGNFPGRFSGRQFSNSRSEMNVSTLELGDSALYLCASSSKRTGKKSYGYTFGSGTRLTVV.